This T cell receptor (beta chain) was obtained from a study of multiple sclerosis patients with progressive multifocal leukoencephalopathy (dated by TCRdb to about 2019). Regarding the study in general: The study examined peripheral T and B cells of MS patients who developed PML (4 under natalizumab, 1 after alemtuzumab) and treated patients who did not. The study aimed to detect JC virus-specific or public T-cell expansions arising at the time of PML onset. Longitudinal follow-up was performed in two natalizumab-treated patients who later developed PML, from before therapy through 6 and 12 months to PML onset.

Amplification of TRB CDR3 regions from genomic DNA was performed at survey-level depth using the immunoSEQ two-step multiplex PCR. To estimate template counts and remove amplification bias, each PCR was spiked with synthetic inline TR CDR3 controls covering all V-J pairings. Reads were processed so that amplification and sequencing bias were reduced, and quantification was performed against synthetic TR CDR3 analogs. In the source study's methods: Raw data were processed in ImmunoSEQ Analyzer, with out-of-frame sequences and CDR3s containing stop codons removed, and genes were named according to IMGT nomenclature. Normalized Shannon entropy, defined as 1 minus Pielou's evenness, served as the summary measure of repertoire diversity. TRB sequences were considered identical only when V gene, J gene and CDR3 were shared. Public PML clonotypes were defined as CDR3s shared by two or more PML-onset samples but absent from earlier samples, from controls, and from public databases. Position-by-position CDR3 amino acid composition was analyzed in Skylign with the observed count method. TCRdb retrieved this table from immuneACCESS and kept in-frame rearrangements only. Not all clones are present; in checked studies, unresolved V genes account for under half, and no reason is known for the remainder. The DNA gave D and trimming, while V, J and clone size come from that table. The sample table lists about 33,000 clones, about 90% of them with a count of one. In total, the top ten clones hold around 3.1% of the sample.

A note on this clone: Its cognate antigen has yet to be identified. No much larger clonotype is one base removed from it; base qualities were not supplied.

Overall results and qualifications from the work: Analysis was limited to peripheral blood, even though cerebrospinal fluid or brain lymphocytes might be more informative for natalizumab-associated PML. At the time PML developed, no common TRBV or TRBJ gene usage or preferential TRBV-TRBJ pairings were detected. Less diverse TRB repertoires in most PML patients were suggested by lower normalized Shannon entropy, whereas values near 1 were observed in the natalizumab-treated controls. Only PML patients had TRB clones above 0.5% frequency, but the clones expanded at PML onset were already present before and during natalizumab therapy. Because the cohort was small and descriptive, it remained unclear whether the findings reflect JC virus infection or general immunocompromise.

The sample's time point label, in plain terms: time of PML onset. Explained via the paper, the treatment or condition label denotes: on natalizumab therapy at sampling. PML diagnosis was based on clinical and MRI findings and was confirmed by detection of JC virus DNA in cerebrospinal fluid. In the natalizumab-treated patients, PML developed after between about 15 and 56 months of natalizumab therapy. Interferon beta had previously been received by all listed patients, and all PML patients were female. Blood samples at T3 were obtained at the time of PML onset. Ficoll-Hypaque density gradient centrifugation was used to isolate peripheral blood mononuclear cells. The germline V gene specifies MGHRA as CDR1 and YSYEKL as CDR2. V has 4 bases trimmed and J has 6 bases trimmed; junction bases matching no gene number 2. The CDR3 covers 14 residues, taking in both the cysteine and the phenylalanine. CDR3 DNA only is kept here, 42 bases in frame from base 1.

The chain couples TRBV4-1 to TRBJ1-4, and TRBD1 matches 10 of the central bases. Sequenced material: PBMCs, taken from a patient treated with natalizumab. This receptor was identified in a human donor with progressive multifocal leukoencephalopathy. The nucleotides read TGCGCCAGCAGCCCGGGACAGGGGTATGAAAAACTGTTTTTT. It translates as CASSPGQGYEKLFF.